This T cell receptor (beta chain) is from a study of vaccination and CD4 T cells after COVID-19. About the research overall: Each control was exposed to a CEFX pool, an HIV-1 Nef pool, or no peptide at all.

Overall study results and limits: Spike mono-reactivity was evident in 304 of the 307 vaccine-specific clones derived from convalescent patients.

Described treatment: 10-day PBMC culture with coronavirus spike peptide pools or control peptides (ViraFEST assay). For ViraFEST, peptide pools expanded antigen-specific T cells, after which the TCRs were sequenced. Germline values: CDR1 DFQATT, CDR2 SNEGSKA (reference sequence). The CDR3 sequence is 13 residues long. Trimming removed 1 base from V and 4 bases from J; junction bases left unmatched: 4. On this clonotype itself: What it recognizes is unknown.

The Oncomine TCR Beta short-read assay generated sequence data from the DNA of cultured CD4+ T cells. DNA came from CD4+ T cells after culture. MiXCR, applied by TCRdb to the PCR reads, yields one record per CDR3 protein. The data hold some 4,000 distinct CDR3 sequences, with 40% to 45% observed a single time. Sequenced material: CD4+ T cells from blood, cultured in vitro. The chain couples TRBV20-1 to TRBJ2-7, with 7 bases aligning to TRBD2. The sequence derives from a human donor who had recovered from COVID-19. The CDR3 here is CSARADGGYEQYF. CDR3 in DNA: TGCAGTGCTAGAGCGGACGGGGGGTACGAGCAGTACTTC.